The T cell receptor (beta chain) described here comes from a study of T cell responses to AZD1222 COVID-19 vaccine. Whole-study findings and limits: Spike was spanned by vaccine-associated CD4 TCRs, with dominance at 160-218 and 743-854.

Produced via immunoSEQ multiplex PCR; TCRdb's table is partial and in-frame only. The data show 100,000 to 150,000 clones, around 87% seen once. The CDR3 is 15 residues long. From germline, CDR1 is MNHEY and CDR2 SVGAGI. V lost 0 bases to trimming and J lost 4 bases, with 12 bases between them. A few counts support this clone. The antigen is unknown. Sequenced here: peripheral blood, sampled on day 0 of AZD1222 vaccination. The clonotype was recovered from an adult in good health. J is TRBJ1-2 and V is TRBV6-5; the D gene is possibly TRBD1 (5 bases). DNA of the CDR3: TGTGCCAGCAGTTACTCAGCAGGGACGGGCTATGGCTACACCTTC. Protein product: CASSYSAGTGYGYTF.